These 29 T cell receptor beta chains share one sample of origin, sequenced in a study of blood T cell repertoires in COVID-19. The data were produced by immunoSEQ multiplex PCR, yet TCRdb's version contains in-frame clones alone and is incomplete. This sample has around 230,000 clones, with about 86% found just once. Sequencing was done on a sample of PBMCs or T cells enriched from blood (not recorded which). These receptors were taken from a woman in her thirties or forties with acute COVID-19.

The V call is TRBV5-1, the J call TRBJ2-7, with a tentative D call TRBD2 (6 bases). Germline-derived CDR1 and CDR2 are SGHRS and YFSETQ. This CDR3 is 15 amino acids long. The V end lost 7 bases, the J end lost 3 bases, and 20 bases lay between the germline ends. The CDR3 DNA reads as TGCGCCAGCGCCGGGGATAGCGGAGGACTCTACGAGCAGTACTTC. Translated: CASAGDSGGLYEQYF. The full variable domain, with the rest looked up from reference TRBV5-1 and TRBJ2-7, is KAGVTQTPRYLIKTRGQQVTLSCSPISGHRSVSWYQQTPGQGLQFLFEYFSETQRNKGNFPGRFSGRQFSNSRSEMNVSTLELGDSALYLCASAGDSGGLYEQYFGPGTRLTVT.

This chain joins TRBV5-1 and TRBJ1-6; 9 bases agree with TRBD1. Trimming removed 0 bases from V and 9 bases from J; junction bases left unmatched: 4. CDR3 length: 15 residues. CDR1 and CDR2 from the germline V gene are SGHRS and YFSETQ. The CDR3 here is CASSLAGTGFSPLHF. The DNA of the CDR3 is TGCGCCAGCAGCTTGGCCGGGACAGGGTTTTCACCCCTCCACTTT.

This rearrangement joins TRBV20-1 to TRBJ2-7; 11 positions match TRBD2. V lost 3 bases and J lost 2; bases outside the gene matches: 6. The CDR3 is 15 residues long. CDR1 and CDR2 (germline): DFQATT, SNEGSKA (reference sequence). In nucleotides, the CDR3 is TGCAGTGCTAGTGATCGACTAGCGGGGACCTACGAGCAGTACTTC. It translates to CSASDRLAGTYEQYF.

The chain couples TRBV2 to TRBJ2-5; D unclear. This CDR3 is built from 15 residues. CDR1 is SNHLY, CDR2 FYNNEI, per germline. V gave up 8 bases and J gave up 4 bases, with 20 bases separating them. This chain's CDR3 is CASSTRALNPETQYF. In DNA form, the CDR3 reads TGTGCCAGCTCCACCCGCGCCCTGAACCCAGAGACCCAGTACTTC.

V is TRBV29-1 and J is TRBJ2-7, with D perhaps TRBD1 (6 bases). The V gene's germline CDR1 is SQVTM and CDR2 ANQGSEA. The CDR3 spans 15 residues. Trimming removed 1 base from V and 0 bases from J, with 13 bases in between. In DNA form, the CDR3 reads TGCAGCGTTGAAGTTTTTGGACAGCACTCCTACGAGCAGTACTTC. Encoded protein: CSVEVFGQHSYEQYF.

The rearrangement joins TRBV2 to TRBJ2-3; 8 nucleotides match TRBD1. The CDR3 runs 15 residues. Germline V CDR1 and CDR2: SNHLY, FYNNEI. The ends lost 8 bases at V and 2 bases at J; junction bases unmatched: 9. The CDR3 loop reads CASGGMTGDTDTQYF. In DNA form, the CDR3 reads TGTGCCAGCGGGGGAATGACAGGGGACACAGATACGCAGTATTTT.

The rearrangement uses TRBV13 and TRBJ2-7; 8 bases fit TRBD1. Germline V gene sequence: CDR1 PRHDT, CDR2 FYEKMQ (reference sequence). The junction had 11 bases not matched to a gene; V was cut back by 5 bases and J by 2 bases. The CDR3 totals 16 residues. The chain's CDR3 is CASSAPTGTGAYEQYF. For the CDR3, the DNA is TGTGCCAGCAGCGCCCCCACCGGGACAGGAGCCTACGAGCAGTACTTC.

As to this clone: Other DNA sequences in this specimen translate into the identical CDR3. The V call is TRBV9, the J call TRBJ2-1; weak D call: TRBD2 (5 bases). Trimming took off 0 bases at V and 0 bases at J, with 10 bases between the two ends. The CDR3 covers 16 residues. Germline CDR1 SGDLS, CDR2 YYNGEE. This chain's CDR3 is CASSVDRGGSYNEQFF. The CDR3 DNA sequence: TGTGCCAGCAGCGTAGACAGAGGAGGCTCCTACAATGAGCAGTTCTTC.

The DNA of the CDR3 is TGTGCCACCAGTGTGGCAACAGAAGGCTACACCTTC. Translating it yields CATSVATEGYTF. The gene calls are TRBV24-1 and TRBJ1-2; D is undetermined. CDR3 length equals 12 residues. The germline CDR1 and CDR2 sequences are KGHDR and SFDVKD. V was clipped by 5 bases and J by 8 bases, with 11 bases between them.

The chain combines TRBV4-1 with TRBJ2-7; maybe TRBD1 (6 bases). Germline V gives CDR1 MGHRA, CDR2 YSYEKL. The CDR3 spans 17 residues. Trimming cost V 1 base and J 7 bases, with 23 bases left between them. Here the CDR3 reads CASSQAFGTLGTYEQYF. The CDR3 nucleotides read TGCGCCAGCAGCCAAGCCTTCGGGACATTAGGTACTTATGAGCAGTACTTC.

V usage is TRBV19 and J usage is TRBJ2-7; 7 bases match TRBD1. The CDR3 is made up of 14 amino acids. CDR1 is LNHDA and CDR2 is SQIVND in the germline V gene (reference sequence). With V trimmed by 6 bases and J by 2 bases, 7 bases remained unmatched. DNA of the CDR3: TGTGCCAGTAGAGGGACAGCCAACACCTACGAGCAGTACTTC. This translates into CASRGTANTYEQYF.

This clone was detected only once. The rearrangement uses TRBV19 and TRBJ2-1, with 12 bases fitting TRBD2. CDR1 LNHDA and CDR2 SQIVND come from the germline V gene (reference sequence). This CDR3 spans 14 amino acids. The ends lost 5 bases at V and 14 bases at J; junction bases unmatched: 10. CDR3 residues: CASSENLAGGYKFF. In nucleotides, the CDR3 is TGTGCCAGTAGTGAGAACCTAGCGGGGGGGTACAAGTTCTTC.

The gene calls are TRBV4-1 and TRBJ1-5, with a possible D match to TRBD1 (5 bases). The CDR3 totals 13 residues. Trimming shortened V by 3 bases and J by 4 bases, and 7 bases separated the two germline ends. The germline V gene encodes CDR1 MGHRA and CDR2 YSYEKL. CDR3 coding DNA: TGCGCCAGCAGCCAGACAGCAAATCAGCCCCAGCATTTT. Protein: CASSQTANQPQHF.

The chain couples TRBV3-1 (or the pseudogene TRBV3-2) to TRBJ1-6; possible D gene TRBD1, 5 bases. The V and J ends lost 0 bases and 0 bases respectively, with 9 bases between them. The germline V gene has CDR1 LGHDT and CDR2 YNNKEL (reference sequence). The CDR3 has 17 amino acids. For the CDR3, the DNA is TGTGCCAGCAGCCAAGATCGGGGGAGCTCCTATAATTCACCCCTCCACTTT. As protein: CASSQDRGSSYNSPLHF.

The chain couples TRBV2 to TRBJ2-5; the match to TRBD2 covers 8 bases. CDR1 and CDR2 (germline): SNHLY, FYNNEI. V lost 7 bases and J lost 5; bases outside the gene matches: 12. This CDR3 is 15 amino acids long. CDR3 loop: CASTSAGLVVETQYF. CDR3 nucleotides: TGTGCCAGCACCTCCGCGGGACTAGTGGTCGAGACCCAGTACTTC.

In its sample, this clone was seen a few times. The CDR3 region is CAWDAAGGDYGYTF. Written as DNA, the CDR3 is TGTGCCTGGGACGCGGCAGGGGGCGACTATGGCTACACCTTC. V is TRBV30 and J is TRBJ1-2, with 8 nucleotides matching TRBD1. From germline, CDR1 is GTSNPN and CDR2 SVGIG (reference sequence). Unmatched junction bases numbered 8, after V lost 5 bases and J lost 3 bases. This CDR3 spans 14 amino acids.

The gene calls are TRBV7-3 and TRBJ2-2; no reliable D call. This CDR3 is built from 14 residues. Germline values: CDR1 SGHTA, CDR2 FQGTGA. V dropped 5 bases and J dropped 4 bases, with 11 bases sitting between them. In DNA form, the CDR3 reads TGTGCCAGCAGCCTCGGGTTTGTCACCGGGGAGCTGTTTTTT. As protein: CASSLGFVTGELFF.

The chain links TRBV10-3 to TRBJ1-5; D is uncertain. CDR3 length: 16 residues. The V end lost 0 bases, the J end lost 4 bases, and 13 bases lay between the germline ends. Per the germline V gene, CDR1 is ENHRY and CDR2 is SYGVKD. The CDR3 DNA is TGTGCCATCAGTGAGTCGACGGGTCAGTTGAATCAGCCCCAGCATTTT. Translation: CAISESTGQLNQPQHF.

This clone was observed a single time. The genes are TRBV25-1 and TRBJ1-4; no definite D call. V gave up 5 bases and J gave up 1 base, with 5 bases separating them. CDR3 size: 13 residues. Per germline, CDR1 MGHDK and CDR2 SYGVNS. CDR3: CASSLGTNEKLFF. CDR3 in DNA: TGTGCCAGCAGTCTAGGAACTAATGAAAAACTGTTTTTT.

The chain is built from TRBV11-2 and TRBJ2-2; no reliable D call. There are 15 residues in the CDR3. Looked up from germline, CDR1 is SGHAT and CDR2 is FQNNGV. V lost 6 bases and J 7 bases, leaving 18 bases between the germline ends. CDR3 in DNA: TGTGCCAGCAGTTGGAACGATAGAGGCAACGGGGAGCTGTTTTTT. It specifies CASSWNDRGNGELFF.

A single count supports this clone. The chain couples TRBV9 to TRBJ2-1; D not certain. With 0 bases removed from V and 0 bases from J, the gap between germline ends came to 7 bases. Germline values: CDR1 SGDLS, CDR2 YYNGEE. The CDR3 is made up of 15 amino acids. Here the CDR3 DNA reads TGTGCCAGCAGCGTAGCCTTGAGCTCCTACAATGAGCAGTTCTTC. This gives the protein CASSVALSSYNEQFF.

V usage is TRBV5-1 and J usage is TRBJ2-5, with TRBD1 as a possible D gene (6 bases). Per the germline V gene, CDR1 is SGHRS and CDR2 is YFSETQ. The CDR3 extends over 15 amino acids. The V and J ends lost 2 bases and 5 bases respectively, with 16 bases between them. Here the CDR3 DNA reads TGCGCCAGCAGCTTAGGGGGAAACCTCCTCGAGACCCAGTACTTC. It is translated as CASSLGGNLLETQYF.

This chain's CDR3 is CASSRQGSDGYTF. CDR3 bases: TGTGCCAGCAGTCGACAGGGTAGCGATGGCTACACCTTC. The chain carries TRBV6-5 and TRBJ1-2; TRBD1 aligns across 7 bases. The CDR3 consists of 13 residues. V shed 5 bases and J 6 bases; nucleotides not matched to a gene: 6. CDR1 is MNHEY, CDR2 SVGAGI, per germline.

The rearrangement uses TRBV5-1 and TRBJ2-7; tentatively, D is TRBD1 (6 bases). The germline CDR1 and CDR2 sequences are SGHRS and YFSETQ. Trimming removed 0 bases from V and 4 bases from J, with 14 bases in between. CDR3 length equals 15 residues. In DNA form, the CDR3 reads TGCGCCAGCAGCTTGGCTGGGGGCGGCTTTTACGAGCAGTACTTC. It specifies CASSLAGGGFYEQYF.

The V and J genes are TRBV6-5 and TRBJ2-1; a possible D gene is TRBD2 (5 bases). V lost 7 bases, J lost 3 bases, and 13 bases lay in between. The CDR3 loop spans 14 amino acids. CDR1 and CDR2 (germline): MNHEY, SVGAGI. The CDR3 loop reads CASTVTTLYNEQFF. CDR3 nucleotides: TGTGCCAGCACTGTGACTACCCTCTACAATGAGCAGTTCTTC.

The CDR3: CASSLAGGLGTQYF. The CDR3 DNA sequence: TGTGCCAGCAGCTTAGCGGGGGGTTTGGGTACGCAGTATTTT. The chain recombines TRBV7-6 with TRBJ2-3, with D possibly being TRBD2 (6 bases). This CDR3 spans 14 amino acids. Germline V lookup: CDR1 SGHVS, CDR2 FNYEAQ. Trimming took 0 bases from V and 8 from J, leaving 12 bases between them.

CDR3 sequence: CASSRTEGNYGYTF. The CDR3, as DNA: TGTGCCAGCAGTCGGACGGAGGGTAACTATGGCTACACCTTC. This chain joins TRBV6-5 and TRBJ1-2; D is ambiguous. V lost 5 bases and J lost 1, with 11 bases in between. Germline V lookup: CDR1 MNHEY, CDR2 SVGAGI. The CDR3 has 14 amino acids.

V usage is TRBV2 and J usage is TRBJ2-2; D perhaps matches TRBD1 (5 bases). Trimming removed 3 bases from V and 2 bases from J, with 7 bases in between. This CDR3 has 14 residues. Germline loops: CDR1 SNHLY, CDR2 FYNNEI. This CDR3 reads CASSDRVNTGELFF. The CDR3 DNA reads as TGTGCCAGCAGTGACAGGGTAAACACCGGGGAGCTGTTTTTT.

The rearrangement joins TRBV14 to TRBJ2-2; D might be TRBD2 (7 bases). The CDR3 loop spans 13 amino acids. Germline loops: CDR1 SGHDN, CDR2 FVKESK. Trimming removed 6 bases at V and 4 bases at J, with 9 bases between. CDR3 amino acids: CASRGGVTGELFF. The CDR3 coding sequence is TGTGCCAGCAGAGGGGGGGTCACCGGGGAGCTGTTTTTT.